This T cell receptor (beta chain) was identified in a study of blood T cell repertoires in COVID-19. Study background: Samples representing acute and convalescent COVID-19 were sourced from the United States, Italy and Spain. From T cells, B-cell-depleted T cells, or PBMCs came the material, which was cDNA or gDNA.

Authors' data handling: Reference gene primers were amplified, and this amplification served to estimate nucleated cell counts. TCRdb's table, derived via immunoSEQ multiplex PCR, lists solely in-frame clones and lacks some. Clonal size and the V and J genes are those of that table, whereas D and trimming came from the DNA. Of about 250,000 clones listed, roughly 86% were seen once; the top ten hold around 2.6%. In germline, CDR1 is GTSNPN, CDR2 SVGIG (reference sequence). Between the trimmed V and J ends, which lost 1 base and 7 bases, there was a span of 19 bases. The CDR3 length is 16 residues. Categorization into cohorts depended on clinical history that participants reported.

Specimen: PBMCs or T cells enriched from blood (not recorded which). This chain links TRBV30 with TRBJ1-4; D may be TRBD1 (6 bases). The receptor comes from a young woman with acute COVID-19. The CDR3 DNA sequence: TGTGCCTGGAGTGAAGGATTTGGGGGCTCTAGTGAAAAACTGTTTTTT. Its protein product is CAWSEGFGGSSEKLFF.